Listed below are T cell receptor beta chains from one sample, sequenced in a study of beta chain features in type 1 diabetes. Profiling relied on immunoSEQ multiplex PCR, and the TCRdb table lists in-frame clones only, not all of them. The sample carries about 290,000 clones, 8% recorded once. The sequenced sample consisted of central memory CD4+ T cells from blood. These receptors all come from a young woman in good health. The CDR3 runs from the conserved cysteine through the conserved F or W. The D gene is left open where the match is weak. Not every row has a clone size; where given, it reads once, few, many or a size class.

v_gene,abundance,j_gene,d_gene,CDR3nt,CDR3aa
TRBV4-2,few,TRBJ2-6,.,TGTGCCAGCAGCCCAGGAGGGTCTGTTTACGCCAACGTCCTGACTTTC,CASSPGGSVYANVLTF
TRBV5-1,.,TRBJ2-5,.,TGCGCCAGCAGCTTGTATCGGGGAGAGACCCAGTACTTC,CASSLYRGETQYF
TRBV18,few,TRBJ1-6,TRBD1,TGTGCCAGCTCCCCAGGGACAGGGACATCACCCCTCCACTTT,CASSPGTGTSPLHF
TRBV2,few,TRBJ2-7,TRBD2,TGTGCCAGCAGACCGGGACTAGCGGGAGCGCGTCGGTACTTC,CASRPGLAGARRYF
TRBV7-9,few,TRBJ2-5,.,TGTGCCAGCAGCTTATCAAACGGACAGCAAGAGACCCAGTACTTC,CASSLSNGQQETQYF
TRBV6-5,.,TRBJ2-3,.,TGTGCCAGCAGGCCCTTACACACAGATACGCAGTATTTT,CASRPLHTDTQYF
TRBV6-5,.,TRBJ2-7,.,TGTGCCAGCAGTGCCCCCCGGACCTACGAGCAGTACTTC,CASSAPRTYEQYF
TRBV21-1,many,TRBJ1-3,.,TGTGCCAGCAGCAAAGTTTGGGAGACTGGAAACACCATATATTTT,CASSKVWETGNTIYF
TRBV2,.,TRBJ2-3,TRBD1,TGTGCCAGCAGTGATGTCTTGGGGACAGGGGGTCGAGATACGCAGTATTTT,CASSDVLGTGGRDTQYF
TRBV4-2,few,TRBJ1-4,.,TGTGCCAGCAGCCAAGACTCCGCGGAAAAACTGTTTTTT,CASSQDSAEKLFF
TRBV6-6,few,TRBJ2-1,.,TGTGCCAGCAGTTACTACGATGAGCAGTTCTTC,CASSYYDEQFF
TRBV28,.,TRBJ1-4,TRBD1,TGTGCCAGCACCGTTTCCGGGACAGGGAATGAAAAACTGTTTTTT,CASTVSGTGNEKLFF
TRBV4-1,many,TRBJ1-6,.,TGCGCCAGCAGCCAAGATCAGGCCTATAATTCACCCCTCCACTTT,CASSQDQAYNSPLHF
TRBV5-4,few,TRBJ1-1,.,TGTGCCAGCAGCCCGACGAGGACGAACACTGAAGCTTTCTTT,CASSPTRTNTEAFF
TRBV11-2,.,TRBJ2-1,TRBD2,TGTGCCAGCAGACGGACTAGCGGGAGTAGCTACAATGAGCAGTTCTTC,CASRRTSGSSYNEQFF
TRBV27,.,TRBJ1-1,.,TGTGCCAGCAGTTTATGGTTTCGACAGTCTAACACTGAAGCTTTCTTT,CASSLWFRQSNTEAFF
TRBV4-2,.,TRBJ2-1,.,TGTGCCAGCAGCCAAGATGCCCGACTAAACTACAATGAGCAGTTCTTC,CASSQDARLNYNEQFF
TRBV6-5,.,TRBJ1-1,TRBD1,TGTGCCAGCAACCGTGGGGACAGGGGCCCGTCTGAAGCTTTCTTT,CASNRGDRGPSEAFF
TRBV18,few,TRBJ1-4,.,TGTGCCAGCTCCGCCCAGGGTGCAACTAATGAAAAACTGTTTTTT,CASSAQGATNEKLFF
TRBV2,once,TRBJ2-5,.,TGTGCCAGCGGTTCGGGGACCCAGTACTTC,CASGSGTQYF
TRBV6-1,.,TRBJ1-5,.,TGTGCCAGCACCCGAAGACAGTACAATCAGCCCCAGCATTTT,CASTRRQYNQPQHF
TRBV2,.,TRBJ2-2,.,TGTGCCAGCAAAGAACCTTTAAGACGGAGATCCGGGGAGCTGTTTTTT,CASKEPLRRRSGELFF
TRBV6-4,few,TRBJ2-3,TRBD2,TGTGCCAGCAGTGCAGCGGGGGGGCCTATAGATACGCAGTATTTT,CASSAAGGPIDTQYF
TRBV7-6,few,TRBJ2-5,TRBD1,TGTGCCAGCAGCTTAGTCCGGGGACAGGGAGGAGAGACCCAGTACTTC,CASSLVRGQGGETQYF
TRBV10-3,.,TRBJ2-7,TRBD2,TGTGCCAGCAGTGGACTAGCGGGAGGGTTGACGACGGAGCAGTACTTC,CASSGLAGGLTTEQYF
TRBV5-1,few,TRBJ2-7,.,.,CASSFGPGGSSYEQYF
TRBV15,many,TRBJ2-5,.,TGTGCCACCAGCAGCCGGTTGGGGGCTCAAGAGACCCAGTACTTC,CATSSRLGAQETQYF
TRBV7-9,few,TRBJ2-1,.,TGTGCCAGCAGCTTAGCCCGAGGGGTGCGGGCACACTCCTACAATGAGCAGTTCTTC,CASSLARGVRAHSYNEQFF
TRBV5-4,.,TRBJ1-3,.,TGTGCCAGCAGCTTGACCGGAAACACCATATATTTT,CASSLTGNTIYF
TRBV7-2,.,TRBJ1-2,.,TGTGCCAGCAGCTTAGCCCCAACTAACTATGGCTACACCTTC,CASSLAPTNYGYTF
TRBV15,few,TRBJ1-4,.,TGTGCCACCAGCAGAGATGTGGGGGCAGGGGAAAAACTGTTTTTT,CATSRDVGAGEKLFF
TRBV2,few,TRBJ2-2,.,TGTGCCAGCAGTGACTTTCCCCCCGGTGGAACCGGGGAGCTGTTTTTT,CASSDFPPGGTGELFF
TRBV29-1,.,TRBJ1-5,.,TGCAGCGTCATGGTGGGGGGTAATCAGCCCCAGCATTTT,CSVMVGGNQPQHF
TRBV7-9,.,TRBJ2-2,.,TGTGCCAGCAGCTTGGGTTTAAACACCGGGGAGCTGTTTTTT,CASSLGLNTGELFF
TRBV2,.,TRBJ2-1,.,TGTGCCAGCAGCGATCCTCGACAGCCGGGGCAGTTCTTC,CASSDPRQPGQFF
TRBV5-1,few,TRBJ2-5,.,TGCGCCAGCAGCGGGGGAGTTTCCGTAGAGACCCAGTACTTC,CASSGGVSVETQYF
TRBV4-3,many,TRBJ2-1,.,TGCGCCAGCAGCCAAGGAGGGTACTCCTACAATGAGCAGTTCTTC,CASSQGGYSYNEQFF
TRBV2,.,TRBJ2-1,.,TGTGCCAGCTCCCCTTGGGACAATGAGCAGTTCTTC,CASSPWDNEQFF
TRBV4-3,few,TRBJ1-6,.,TGCGCCAGCAGCCAAGATATCGGGGTTAGCTCCTATAATTCACCCCTCCACTTT,CASSQDIGVSSYNSPLHF
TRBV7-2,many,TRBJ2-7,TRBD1,TGTGCCAGCAGCTTTCGGGTGGTACAGGGGTCGGAGCAGTACTTC,CASSFRVVQGSEQYF
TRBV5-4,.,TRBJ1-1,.,TGTGCCAGCAGCTTCGTGAACACTGAAGCTTTCTTT,CASSFVNTEAFF
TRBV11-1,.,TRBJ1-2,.,TGTGCCAGCAGCCCGTACGGGGGCGAGACAGATGGCTACACCTTC,CASSPYGGETDGYTF
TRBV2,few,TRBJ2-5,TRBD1,TGTGCCAGCAGTGGGGGACAGGGGGTACAAGAGACCCAGTACTTC,CASSGGQGVQETQYF
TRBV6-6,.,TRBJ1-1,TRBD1,TGTGCCAGCAGGAGACAGGGGGCGGGAGCTTTCTTT,CASRRQGAGAFF
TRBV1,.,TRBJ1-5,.,TGCACCAGCAGCCAAGATGACAGGACTAGCAATCAGCCCCAGCATTTT,CTSSQDDRTSNQPQHF
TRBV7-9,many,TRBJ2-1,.,TGTGCCAGCAGCTTGAGCCTAGCTGCCAGCTACAATGAGCAGTTCTTC,CASSLSLAASYNEQFF
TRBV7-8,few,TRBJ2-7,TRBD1,TGTGCCAGCAGCTTAGGGACAGGTAGCCTCCCCAAGCAGTACTTC,CASSLGTGSLPKQYF
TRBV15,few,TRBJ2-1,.,TGTGCCACCAGCAGAGAGCAGGGGATGGCCAATGAGCAGTTCTTC,CATSREQGMANEQFF
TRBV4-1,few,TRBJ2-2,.,TGCGCCAGCAGCCAGTCTAATTATGACACCGGGGAGCTGTTTTTT,CASSQSNYDTGELFF
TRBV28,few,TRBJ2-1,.,TGTGCCAGCAGTTCCTCGCGTGAGCAGTTCTTC,CASSSSREQFF
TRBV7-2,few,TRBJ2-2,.,TGTGCCAGCAGCTTAGGGGGCGCGAACACCGGGGAGCTGTTTTTT,CASSLGGANTGELFF
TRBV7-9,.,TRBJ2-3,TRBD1,TGTGCCAGCAGCCCCGACAGGGGACCCCCAGATACGCAGTATTTT,CASSPDRGPPDTQYF
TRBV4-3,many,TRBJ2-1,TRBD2,TGCGCCAGCAGTCCTAGCGGTTACTCCTACAATGAGCAGTTCTTC,CASSPSGYSYNEQFF
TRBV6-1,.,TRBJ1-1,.,TGTGCCAGCAACAAACAGGGAAGCTCCGAAGCTTTCTTT,CASNKQGSSEAFF
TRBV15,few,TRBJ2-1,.,TGTGCCACCAGCGGTTCTGGCGGTCTGGCGAAGGGTGAGCAGTTCTTC,CATSGSGGLAKGEQFF